What follows is one TCR beta chain and its context. Its antigen is undetermined. Clones were sequenced by immunoSEQ multiplex PCR, and TCRdb holds only the in-frame ones, with some missing. The sample contains about 58,000 clones, 70% to 90% of which appear only once. CDR1 is LGHNT and CDR2 is FRNRAP in the germline V gene. J lost 8 bases, V lost 1 base, and 0 bases had no gene match. The CDR3 is made up of 14 amino acids. This entry comes from a study of OX40 agonist ivuxolimab in advanced cancers. As for the study in general: An anti-OX40 (CD134) antibody with agonistic activity, ivuxolimab, was administered to patients.

Broader study findings: Antigen specificity of clonally expanded peripheral T cells was not established.

The receptor was derived from an adult with an advanced solid tumor such as melanoma, head and neck, liver or kidney cancer. The chain employs TRBV12-5 and TRBJ2-1, with 12 nucleotides matching TRBD2. The starting material was CD4+ or CD8+ T cells sorted from blood, obtained in a trial of the OX40 agonist ivuxolimab. CDR3 nucleotide sequence: TGTGCTAGTGGTTTGGGACTAGCGGGGGATGAGCAGTTCTTC. Protein: CASGLGLAGDEQFF.